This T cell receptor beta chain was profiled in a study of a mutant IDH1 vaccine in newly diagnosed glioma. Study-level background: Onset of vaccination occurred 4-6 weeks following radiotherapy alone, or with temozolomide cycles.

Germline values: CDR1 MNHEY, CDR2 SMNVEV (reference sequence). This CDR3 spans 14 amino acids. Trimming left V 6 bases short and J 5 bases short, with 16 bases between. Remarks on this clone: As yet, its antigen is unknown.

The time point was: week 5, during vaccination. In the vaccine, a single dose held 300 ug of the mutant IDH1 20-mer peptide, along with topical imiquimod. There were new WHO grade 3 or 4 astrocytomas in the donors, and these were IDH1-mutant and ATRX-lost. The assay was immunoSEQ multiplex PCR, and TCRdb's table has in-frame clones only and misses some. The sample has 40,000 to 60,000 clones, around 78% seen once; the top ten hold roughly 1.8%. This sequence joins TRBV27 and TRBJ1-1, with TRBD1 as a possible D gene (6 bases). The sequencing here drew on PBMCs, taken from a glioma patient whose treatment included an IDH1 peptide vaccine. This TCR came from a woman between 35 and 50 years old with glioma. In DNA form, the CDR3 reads TGTGCCAGCAGCCCCGCACAGGGTTTGACTGAAGCTTTCTTT. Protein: CASSPAQGLTEAFF.